These 20 T cell receptor beta chains share one sample of origin, sequenced in a study of tumor-infiltrating lymphocytes in primary liver carcinoma. Reverse transcription of about 500 ng total RNA with a constant-region primer produced TCR beta cDNA. Each TCR beta library was derived from three nested multiplex PCR rounds that employed slightly modified ARM-PCR. Each of the first two PCR rounds ran approximately 11 cycles with TRBV1-TRBV30 forward and C-beta reverse primers. TCRdb called the multiplex PCR reads again in MiXCR, with one record for every CDR3 protein. The profile shows 200,000 or so distinct CDR3 sequences, around 60% of them singletons. Unsorted whole blood served as the source of blood RNA, and germline DNA was extracted as well. Source material: peripheral blood. These receptor sequences come from an older woman with primary liver carcinoma and hepatitis B virus infection.

Many counts were recorded for this clonotype. This sequence may be a read error, since a much larger clone differs from it by one base. The chain joins TRBV11-2 to TRBJ2-7; 8 bases line up with TRBD2. CDR1 is SGHAT, CDR2 FQNNGV, per germline. The CDR3 consists of 15 residues. CDR3 amino acids: CAGSLESGSGYEQYF. CDR3 DNA: TGTGCCGGCAGCTTAGAAAGCGGGAGTGGATACGAGCAGTACTTC.

On this clonotype: This may arise from a read error, as a much more abundant clone is one base away. It is likely a read error, because the conserved phenylalanine at the end of the CDR3 is missing. This chain uses TRBV5-1 with TRBJ2-2; D possibly corresponds to TRBD2 (5 bases). V shed 0 bases and J shed 5 bases, with 11 bases lying between them. This CDR3 contains 15 residues. The germline V gene encodes CDR1 SGHRS and CDR2 YFSETQ. DNA of the CDR3: TGCGCCAGCAGCTTGGCGGGGAGAGGAACCGGGGAGCTGTTTGTT. Its translation: CASSLAGRGTGELFV.

In this sample, this clonotype turned up many times. The chain recombines TRBV4-2 with TRBJ1-1; D remains unclear. Trimming pared 0 bases from V and 0 bases from J, leaving 8 bases between. The length of the CDR3 is 15 residues. In germline, CDR1 is LGHNA, CDR2 YNFKEQ. Written as DNA, the CDR3 is TGTGCCAGCAGCCAAGAACCAGTCATGAACACTGAAGCTTTCTTT. This encodes CASSQEPVMNTEAFF.

In regard to this clonotype: Since a much larger clone is just one base distant, this may be a read error. The CDR3 loop is CSIAGTSGISYNEQFF. The CDR3 DNA sequence: TGCAGCATTGCAGGGACTAGCGGTATCTCCTACAATGAGCAGTTCTTC. The V and J genes are TRBV29-1 and TRBJ2-1; 11 bases align to TRBD2. This CDR3 has 16 residues. The J segment lost 0 bases and the V segment lost 8 bases, leaving 9 bases of the junction unmatched. Germline CDR1 is SQVTM and CDR2 is ANQGSEA.

Notes on this clonotype: Just one base apart from a much larger clone, this may be a read error. Lacking the conserved final phenylalanine or tryptophan, this CDR3 likely reflects a read error. The rearrangement uses TRBV14 and TRBJ1-1; the match to TRBD1 covers 7 bases. CDR1 and CDR2 from the germline V gene are SGHDN and FVKESK. The CDR3 length is 12 residues. With 4 bases clipped from V and 5 bases from J, the junction kept 1 base outside the gene matches. In DNA form, the CDR3 reads TGTGCCAGCAGCCTACAGGGGACTGAAGCTTTCTTA. It yields the protein CASSLQGTEAFL.

Points on this clonotype: Just one base apart from a much larger clone, this may be a read error. The chain couples TRBV4-1 to TRBJ2-1; 12 nucleotides align to TRBD2. The junction had 13 bases not matched to a gene; V was cut back by 7 bases and J by 6 bases. CDR1 is MGHRA and CDR2 is YSYEKL in the germline V gene. CDR3 length: 17 amino acids. In nucleotides, the CDR3 is TGCGCCAGCACCCGAGGAAGACTAGCGGGAGTAGGCAATGAGCAGTTCTTC. This encodes CASTRGRLAGVGNEQFF.

In this sample, this clonotype turned up many times. This rearrangement joins TRBV7-3 to TRBJ2-7; D uncertain. The ends were cut back, 5 bases at V and 2 bases at J, with 13 bases in the middle. The CDR3 covers 14 residues. The V gene's germline CDR1 is SGHTA and CDR2 FQGTGA. CDR3 coding DNA: TGTGCCAGCAGCCTATACAGTCAACCCTACGAGCAGTACTTC. It yields the protein CASSLYSQPYEQYF.

Turning to this clonotype: The junction shows a germline mismatch at one end, possibly a read error. The V gene is TRBV11-2, the J gene TRBJ2-1; TRBD2 matches 8 bases. Germline CDR1 is SGHAT and CDR2 is FQNNGV. The CDR3 has 15 amino acids. CDR3 coding DNA: TGCGCCAGCAGCTTAGTAGCGGGACCCTACAATGAGCAGTTCTTC. This codes for CASSLVAGPYNEQFF.

This clonotype is medium-sized (0.01 to 0.1%) by share. The J gene is TRBJ2-7, the V gene TRBV11-2; 8 bases fit TRBD1. With V trimmed by 5 bases and J by 0 bases, 3 bases remained unmatched. Germline loops: CDR1 SGHAT, CDR2 FQNNGV. CDR3 size: 14 residues. Here the CDR3 DNA reads TGTGCCAGCAGCCGTGGGACAGGCTCCTACGAGCAGTACTTC. It translates to CASSRGTGSYEQYF. The variable domain in full, completed from reference TRBV11-2 and TRBJ2-7, reads EAGVAQSPRYKIIEKRQSVAFWCNPISGHATLYWYQQILGQGPKLLIQFQNNGVVDDSQLPKDRFSAERLKGVDSTLKIQPAKLEDSAVYLCASSRGTGSYEQYFGPGTRLTVT.

This clonotype was seen a few times. This sequence joins TRBV14 and TRBJ1-2; TRBD1 agrees at 7 bases. The ends lost 3 bases at V and 6 bases at J; junction bases unmatched: 7. The CDR3 totals 14 residues. Per germline, CDR1 SGHDN and CDR2 FVKESK. The CDR3 sequence: CASSQIDRDHGYTF. The CDR3 DNA is TGTGCCAGCAGCCAGATAGACAGGGACCATGGCTACACCTTC.

This chain joins TRBV5-6 and TRBJ2-7; 7 bases line up with TRBD1. Germline-derived CDR1 and CDR2 are SGHDT and YYEEEE. V lost 3 bases to trimming and J lost 2 bases; unmatched junction nucleotides: 5. This CDR3 is 14 amino acids long. The CDR3 DNA follows: TGTGCCAGCAGCTCCTGGGACAGACCCTACGAGCAGTACTTC. Translation: CASSSWDRPYEQYF. Complete variable domain (other parts from reference TRBV5-6 and TRBJ2-7): DAGVTQSPTHLIKTRGQQVTLRCSPKSGHDTVSWYQQALGQGPQFIFQYYEEEERQRGNFPDRFSGHQFPNYSSELNVNALLLGDSALYLCASSSWDRPYEQYFGPGTRLTVT.

The chain has TRBV7-8 and TRBJ2-7, with TRBD2 identical over 8 bases. This CDR3 is built from 15 residues. Germline lookup yields CDR1 SGHVS and CDR2 FQNEAQ. V was clipped by 5 bases and J by 0 bases; unmatched bases: 6. The CDR3 spells CASSPTTSGSYEQYF. In DNA, the CDR3 is TGTGCCAGCAGCCCAACTACTAGCGGCTCCTACGAGCAGTACTTC.

This clonotype was seen only once. V is TRBV29-1 and J is TRBJ2-1; D not certain. The germline gives CDR1 SQVTM, CDR2 ANQGSEA. V was clipped by 4 bases and J by 1 base, with 5 bases between them. The CDR3 covers 12 residues. As DNA, the CDR3 is TGCAGCGTTGCGTGGTCCTACAATGAGCAGTTCTTC. It specifies CSVAWSYNEQFF.

This clonotype appeared a few times. The chain couples TRBV5-5 to TRBJ2-7, with TRBD1 identical over 8 bases. The CDR3 is made up of 15 amino acids. Germline V gives CDR1 SGHKS, CDR2 YYEKEE (reference sequence). After removal of 4 bases from V and 7 bases from J, the junction contained 13 bases not matched to a gene. CDR3: CASSPRTGISGEQYF. CDR3 DNA sequence: TGTGCCAGCAGCCCCCGGACAGGGATCTCGGGGGAGCAGTACTTC.

A note on this clonotype: Given a much more abundant clone one base away, this may be a read error. The chain recombines TRBV14 with TRBJ1-2; D is unresolved. This CDR3 has 13 residues. V was cut by 3 bases and J by 8 bases, with 13 bases left in between. The germline V gene has CDR1 SGHDN and CDR2 FVKESK. The chain's CDR3 is CASSQGQTGGYTF. The CDR3 DNA reads as TGTGCCAGCAGCCAGGGCCAGACCGGGGGCTACACCTTC.

Remarks on this clonotype: Its ends do not fully match the called genes, so a read error is possible. The chain recombines TRBV11-2 with TRBJ2-3, with a tentative D call TRBD1 (6 bases). CDR3 size: 17 residues. CDR1 is SGHAT and CDR2 is FQNNGV in the germline V gene. CDR3 sequence: CASSLGSGTLSTDTQYF. The DNA for the CDR3 is TGTGCCAGTAGCTTAGGATCAGGGACACTCTCCACAGATACGCAGTATTTT.

Notes on this clonotype: Without the conserved terminal phenylalanine or tryptophan, this CDR3 likely stems from a read error. J is TRBJ2-7 and V is TRBV11-2, with 11 bases fitting TRBD2. Germline V lookup: CDR1 SGHAT, CDR2 FQNNGV. The CDR3 totals 15 residues. V was clipped by 4 bases and J by 3 bases; unmatched bases: 5. The CDR3 region has the DNA TGTGCCAGCAGCTCTAGACTAGCGGGGAACTACGAGCAGTACATC. Protein product: CASSSRLAGNYEQYI.

A word on this clonotype: This may be a read error: a much more frequent sequence differs by one nucleotide. The V gene is TRBV5-4, the J gene TRBJ1-4; 10 positions match TRBD1. CDR1 is SGHNT, CDR2 YYREEE, per germline (reference sequence). There are 15 residues in the CDR3. Here the CDR3 DNA reads TGTGCCAGCAGCAGAAGACAGGGGGCCGGAGAAAGACTGTTTTTT. As protein: CASSRRQGAGERLFF.

As concerns this clonotype: A much larger clone lies a single base off, so this may be a read error. The chain links TRBV7-9 to TRBJ1-2; D not resolved. Germline V CDR1 and CDR2: SEHNR, FQNEAQ (reference sequence). The CDR3 sequence is 13 residues long. V was pared by 7 bases and J by 3 bases, with 12 bases between. This CDR3 reads CASIPGLHYGYTF. The CDR3 nucleotides read TGTGCCAGCATCCCCGGGTTGCACTATGGCTACACCTTC. The full variable domain, rest sourced from reference TRBV7-9 and TRBJ1-2, is DTGVSQNPRHKITKRGQNVTFRCDPISEHNRLYWYRQTLGQGPEFLTYFQNEAQLEKSRLLSDRFSAERPKGSFSTLEIQRTEQGDSAMYLCASIPGLHYGYTFGSGTRLTVV.

The chain has TRBV5-6 and TRBJ1-4; possibly TRBD1 for D (6 bases). CDR1 and CDR2 (germline): SGHDT, YYEEEE. The CDR3 is 14 amino acids. The germline V and J ends were trimmed by 4 bases and 6 bases, with 13 bases remaining between them. Here the CDR3 reads CASSRRGEDEKLFF. The CDR3 DNA follows: TGTGCCAGCAGCCGCAGGGGCGAGGATGAAAAACTGTTTTTT.